The 27 T cell receptor beta chains listed next were all sequenced from one sample in a study of blood T cell repertoires in COVID-19. The data were produced by immunoSEQ multiplex PCR, yet TCRdb's version contains in-frame clones alone and is incomplete. The repertoire holds about 56,000 clones, with roughly 90% as singletons. The sequenced sample consisted of peripheral blood. These receptors originate from a human donor in a cohort sampled during active COVID-19.

The gene calls are TRBV19 and TRBJ1-6; D gene ambiguous. V was pared by 3 bases and J by 4 bases, with 10 bases between. The CDR3 runs to 15 residues. Germline loops: CDR1 LNHDA, CDR2 SQIVND (reference sequence). CDR3 coding DNA: TGTGCCAGTAGTATCCCGACACCTTATAATTCACCCCTCCACTTT. Its protein is CASSIPTPYNSPLHF.

This clone came up many times. The chain recombines TRBV7-2 with TRBJ1-2, with D uncertain. V gave up 4 bases and J gave up 4 bases, with 10 bases separating them. Germline V gene sequence: CDR1 SGHTA, CDR2 FQGNSA. The CDR3 is 13 residues long. CDR3 nucleotides: TGTGCCAGCAGCTCGGCGGAGTTCTATGGCTACACCTTC. It specifies CASSSAEFYGYTF.

This rearrangement joins TRBV2 to TRBJ2-7; 10 bases match TRBD1. The CDR3 is 13 amino acids. Trimming cost V 4 bases and J 4 bases; bases outside gene matches: 1. Germline V CDR1 and CDR2: SNHLY, FYNNEI. CDR3 in DNA: TGTGCCAGCAGTGGGGACAGGGGTTACGAGCAGTACTTC. It encodes CASSGDRGYEQYF.

The J gene is TRBJ1-1, the V gene TRBV6-5, with D uncertain. The germline V gene encodes CDR1 MNHEY and CDR2 SVGAGI. Trimming left V 2 bases short and J 1 base short, with 8 bases between. This CDR3 is 14 amino acids long. Written as DNA, the CDR3 is TGTGCCAGCAGTTACAGTGGCTGGAACACTGAAGCTTTCTTT. Translated: CASSYSGWNTEAFF.

This rearrangement joins TRBV13 to TRBJ1-1; maybe TRBD1 (5 bases). The V gene's germline CDR1 is PRHDT and CDR2 FYEKMQ (reference sequence). CDR3 length equals 15 residues. V lost 3 bases to trimming and J lost 0 bases, with 11 bases between them. This CDR3 reads CASSLGDRLNTEAFF. CDR3 DNA sequence: TGTGCCAGCAGCTTGGGCGACAGACTGAACACTGAAGCTTTCTTT.

This chain uses TRBV11-2 with TRBJ1-6; the D gene is possibly TRBD1 (6 bases). The V gene's germline CDR1 is SGHAT and CDR2 FQNNGV. The CDR3 is 16 residues long. V lost 0 bases to trimming and J lost 6 bases, with 12 bases between them. CDR3 DNA sequence: TGTGCCAGCAGCTTAGACAGGGGCCGGGGTAATTCACCCCTCCACTTT. This encodes CASSLDRGRGNSPLHF.

The chain employs TRBV18 and TRBJ2-7; no clear D. Trimming stripped 2 bases from V and 5 bases from J, with 7 bases between. This CDR3 is 12 amino acids long. Germline lookup yields CDR1 KGHSH and CDR2 LQKENI. In nucleotides, the CDR3 is TGTGCCAGCTCACCAAGTCTAAACGAGCAGTACTTC. Amino acid sequence: CASSPSLNEQYF.

The genes are TRBV2 and TRBJ1-1; TRBD1 matches at 8 bases. Germline V gives CDR1 SNHLY, CDR2 FYNNEI. Trimming took 5 bases from V and 1 from J; bases not matched to a gene: 3. This CDR3 comprises 14 residues. DNA for the CDR3: TGTGCCAGCAGTCCGGGACAGGCGAACACTGAAGCTTTCTTT. Encoded protein: CASSPGQANTEAFF. The whole variable domain, remainder taken from reference TRBV2 and TRBJ1-1, is EPEVTQTPSHQVTQMGQEVILRCVPISNHLYFYWYRQILGQKVEFLVSFYNNEISEKSEIFDDQFSVERPDGSNFTLKIRSTKLEDSAMYFCASSPGQANTEAFFGQGTRLTVV.

J is TRBJ2-1 and V is TRBV7-9, with 8 bases that match TRBD2. From germline, CDR1 is SEHNR and CDR2 FQNEAQ (reference sequence). The ends lost 4 bases at V and 6 bases at J; junction bases unmatched: 11. The CDR3 is 16 amino acids. CDR3 loop: CASSSIGGARGNEQFF. CDR3 nucleotides: TGTGCCAGCAGCTCAATCGGGGGGGCCCGGGGCAATGAGCAGTTCTTC.

The chain carries TRBV5-4 and TRBJ2-7; 10 positions agree with TRBD1. Unmatched junction bases numbered 5, after V lost 2 bases and J lost 3 bases. Germline-derived CDR1 and CDR2 are SGHNT and YYREEE (reference sequence). The CDR3 is 15 amino acids. The CDR3 coding sequence is TGTGCCAGCAGCTTCCCGGGACAGGGGATCTACGAGCAGTACTTC. This gives the protein CASSFPGQGIYEQYF.

This chain connects TRBV5-1 to TRBJ2-1, with a tentative D call TRBD2 (6 bases). Germline V gene sequence: CDR1 SGHRS, CDR2 YFSETQ. CDR3 length: 16 amino acids. The V end lost 4 bases, the J end lost 0 bases, and 14 bases lay between the germline ends. The CDR3 is CASSVTSGSSYNEQFF. CDR3 DNA sequence: TGCGCCAGCAGCGTAACTTCCGGGAGCTCCTACAATGAGCAGTTCTTC. Together with reference TRBV5-1 and TRBJ2-1, the CDR3 gives the full variable domain: KAGVTQTPRYLIKTRGQQVTLSCSPISGHRSVSWYQQTPGQGLQFLFEYFSETQRNKGNFPGRFSGRQFSNSRSEMNVSTLELGDSALYLCASSVTSGSSYNEQFFGPGTRLTVL.

The chain carries TRBV6-2 or TRBV6-3 and TRBJ1-6; 8 nucleotides agree with TRBD1. This CDR3 is 15 amino acids long. Germline V lookup: CDR1 MNHEY, CDR2 SVGEGT. V trimming: 2 bases; J trimming: 9 bases; junction bases outside the gene matches: 6. Here the CDR3 reads CASSYLGQGGSPLHF. The CDR3 bases are TGTGCCAGCAGTTACCTCGGACAGGGAGGTTCACCCCTCCACTTT.

The rearrangement links TRBV6-6 to TRBJ1-3; no clear D gene. Germline V gene sequence: CDR1 MNHNY, CDR2 SVGAGI (reference sequence). Trimming removed 7 bases at V and 4 bases at J, with 14 bases between. CDR3 size: 14 residues. CDR3 sequence: CASTPRGFGNTIYF. As DNA, the CDR3 is TGTGCCAGCACCCCACGAGGATTCGGAAACACCATATATTTT.

The chain carries TRBV25-1 and TRBJ1-3; no reliable D call. The CDR3 has 12 residues. Germline V gives CDR1 MGHDK, CDR2 SYGVNS. The V and J ends lost 8 bases and 1 base respectively, with 6 bases between them. In DNA form, the CDR3 reads TGTGCCAGCCGGGAATCTGGAAACACCATATATTTT. This sequence encodes CASRESGNTIYF.

The V call is TRBV5-1, the J call TRBJ1-4, with D possibly TRBD1 on 6 matching bases. CDR3 length equals 14 residues. Per the germline V gene, CDR1 is SGHRS and CDR2 is YFSETQ. Between the trimmed V and J ends, which lost 1 base and 7 bases, there was a span of 11 bases. The CDR3 is CASSLQTGGEKLFF. Here the CDR3 DNA reads TGCGCCAGCAGCTTGCAGACAGGAGGTGAAAAACTGTTTTTT. Looking up the rest from reference TRBV5-1 and TRBJ1-4 gives the full variable domain: KAGVTQTPRYLIKTRGQQVTLSCSPISGHRSVSWYQQTPGQGLQFLFEYFSETQRNKGNFPGRFSGRQFSNSRSEMNVSTLELGDSALYLCASSLQTGGEKLFFGSGTQLSVL.

This chain links TRBV7-2 with TRBJ2-7, with D possibly TRBD2 on 7 matching bases. The CDR3 contains 17 residues. Germline V lookup: CDR1 SGHTA, CDR2 FQGNSA. Trimming removed 1 base from V and 2 bases from J, with 18 bases in between. CDR3 nucleotide sequence: TGTGCCAGCAGCTTAGGGGGGGGCGAGGGGCTACCCTACGAGCAGTACTTC. As protein: CASSLGGGEGLPYEQYF.

This clone was detected only a few times. The V gene is TRBV6-5, the J gene TRBJ1-2; D is possibly TRBD1 (6 bases). V gave up 0 bases and J gave up 5 bases, with 16 bases separating them. Germline CDR1 and CDR2: MNHEY and SVGAGI. The CDR3 sequence is 16 residues long. CDR3 in DNA: TGTGCCAGCAGTTACTCCCTCGGGGGGCTCTTATATGGCTACACCTTC. Translated, it gives CASSYSLGGLLYGYTF.

This clone was counted a few times. The chain is built from TRBV2 and TRBJ2-7, with D uncertain. The CDR3 extends over 13 amino acids. CDR1 SNHLY and CDR2 FYNNEI come from the germline V gene. Trimming took 4 bases from V and 5 from J, leaving 12 bases between them. The CDR3 DNA follows: TGTGCCAGCAGTGTCGGTTCAAGCCACGAGCAGTACTTC. Protein product: CASSVGSSHEQYF.

The rearrangement links TRBV4-3 to TRBJ1-5, with TRBD1 identical over 9 bases. Germline V CDR1 and CDR2: LGHNA, YSLEER. The CDR3 is 17 amino acids. After removal of 0 bases from V and 10 bases from J, the junction contained 13 bases not matched to a gene. The CDR3 loop reads CASSQDWGTGRYLPQHF. In nucleotides, the CDR3 is TGCGCCAGCAGCCAAGACTGGGGGACAGGGCGGTATTTACCCCAGCATTTT.

The chain has TRBV4-1 and TRBJ2-3; 7 bases are shared with TRBD1. The J segment lost 2 bases and the V segment lost 4 bases, leaving 6 bases of the junction unmatched. This CDR3 has 15 amino acids. Germline V gives CDR1 MGHRA, CDR2 YSYEKL. In DNA, the CDR3 is TGCGCCAGCAGCCTACTCGACAGGGCCACAGATACGCAGTATTTT. It encodes CASSLLDRATDTQYF.

The V call is TRBV28, the J call TRBJ2-6; D remains unclear. The CDR3 loop spans 16 amino acids. Trimming removed 8 bases at V and 0 bases at J, with 14 bases between. Germline assignment: CDR1 MDHEN and CDR2 SYDVKM. CDR3 amino acids: CASRSQFTSGANVLTF. The CDR3 DNA reads as TGTGCCAGCCGCTCCCAGTTCACCTCTGGGGCCAACGTCCTGACTTTC.

The chain employs TRBV9 and TRBJ1-5, with 8 bases that match TRBD1. Germline values: CDR1 SGDLS, CDR2 YYNGEE. The CDR3 loop spans 14 amino acids. Trimming removed 4 bases from V and 2 bases from J; junction bases left unmatched: 2. The CDR3 protein is CASSLTGGNQPQHF. Written as DNA, the CDR3 is TGTGCCAGCAGCCTGACAGGGGGCAATCAGCCCCAGCATTTT.

The V call is TRBV4-1, the J call TRBJ1-2; D not certain. V was pared by 3 bases and J by 4 bases, with 9 bases between. This CDR3 comprises 13 residues. CDR1 is MGHRA, CDR2 YSYEKL, per germline. DNA of the CDR3: TGCGCCAGCAGCCAGCAGGATGTCTATGGCTACACCTTC. Its protein product is CASSQQDVYGYTF.

The chain combines TRBV6-2 or TRBV6-3 with TRBJ2-7; D is possibly TRBD1 (5 bases). The germline CDR1 and CDR2 sequences are MNHEY and SVGEGT. V was clipped by 4 bases and J by 1 base, with 14 bases between them. The CDR3 totals 15 residues. CDR3 loop: CASSSLGQGSYEQYF. In DNA form, the CDR3 reads TGTGCCAGCAGTTCATTGGGCCAGGGATCCTACGAGCAGTACTTC.

The chain employs TRBV10-2 and TRBJ2-3, with 12 bases that match TRBD2. The CDR3 contains 14 residues. J gave up 5 bases and V 4 bases, and 1 base lay outside the gene matches. Germline V gene lookup returns CDR1 WSHSY and CDR2 SAAADI. CDR3 residues: CASSGLAGEDTQYF. The DNA of the CDR3 is TGCGCCAGCAGTGGACTAGCGGGGGAAGATACGCAGTATTTT.

V and J are TRBV7-9 and TRBJ2-5; 8 positions match TRBD1. CDR1 and CDR2 from the germline V gene are SEHNR and FQNEAQ (reference sequence). V lost 5 bases to trimming and J lost 5 bases; unmatched junction nucleotides: 22. This CDR3 spans 19 amino acids. The CDR3 sequence is CASSLRGHTGGQAQETQYF. The CDR3 DNA is TGTGCCAGCAGCCTTAGAGGCCACACAGGGGGTCAGGCCCAGGAGACCCAGTACTTC.

The gene calls are TRBV30 and TRBJ1-5, with D perhaps matching TRBD1 (6 bases). The V gene lost 2 bases and the J gene lost 5 bases, with 10 bases spanning the gap. Germline CDR1 reads GTSNPN; CDR2 reads SVGIG (reference sequence). The CDR3 runs 13 residues. For the CDR3, the DNA is TGTGCCTGGAGTCCCTCAGGGGATCAGCCCCAGCATTTT. Translation gives CAWSPSGDQPQHF.